This entry concerns a single T cell receptor beta chain. The antigen it recognizes is unknown. Base qualities are not at hand, and no much larger clone is one base apart. The immunoSEQ Assay, a bias-controlled multiplex PCR, was used to amplify TCRbeta CDR3 regions from genomic DNA. The study's own analysis went as follows. The number of nucleated cells in each sample was estimated from the amplification of reference gene primers within the assay. To quantify the absolute abundance of each unique TCRbeta CDR3 rearrangement, sequence reads were collapsed and filtered. For each sample, productive Simpson clonality was calculated as the square root of Simpson's diversity index over productive rearrangements. TCRdb carries this immuneACCESS record with in-frame sequences only. Its versions omit some clonotypes, under half of them owing to an unresolved V gene in the studies checked, with the rest unexplained. The DNA was the basis for D and trimming; V, J and clone size are from that table. The sample has some 150,000 clones on record, approximately 84% of them singletons. Of the sample, roughly 2.5% falls within the top ten clones.

Collaborating institutions collected whole blood in K2EDTA tubes following their own protocols. Collaborator samples were shipped for TCRbeta analysis as frozen whole blood, isolated PBMCs, or DNA extracted from either sample type. The sample is drawn from a study of blood T cell repertoires in COVID-19 (TCRdb year 2020). Looking at the study overall: Collaborator samples came from the United States, Italy and Spain and covered acute and convalescent phases of COVID-19. The prospective study material was composed of cDNA or gDNA derived from T cells, B-cell-depleted T cells, or PBMCs. Subjects who had been exposed to COVID-19, were actively infected with it, or had recovered from it provided the deeply sampled blood TCRbeta repertoires that made up the dataset. The repertoires were released in a freely available public database meant as a resource for research on the immune response to SARS-CoV-2. Samples came from the ongoing ImmuneRACE study (first 160 participants) plus 1,254 subjects from 6 global collaborators. A de-identified subject ID, COVID-19 status, age in years and sex were almost always included in the sample metadata. HLA class I and class II types, where available, came from metadata supplied by the sample provider rather than from assay-based typing.

CDR1 is given as MNHEY and CDR2 as SVGEGT, both from the germline V gene. V ends up 0 bases short and J 2 bases short, with an unmatched junction base count of 3. The CDR3 holds 15 amino acids from the cysteine to the phenylalanine. The read is trimmed to its CDR3 DNA, 45 bases read in frame from base 1. The full study reports these points: Clinical and demographic metadata were provided uncurated, with the amount varying by source and participant.

This receptor was identified in a human donor with acute or convalescent COVID-19. The donor label of this sample is uncertain. The sample consisted of peripheral blood. The chain joins TRBV6-2 or TRBV6-3 to TRBJ1-2, with 7 bases in between that match TRBD1. The DNA sequence follows: TGTGCCAGCAGTTACTCGTCAGGGGGGAACTATGGCTACACCTTC. This sequence encodes CASSYSSGGNYGYTF.